The clone carrying this TCR beta chain was observed many times. Its matching antigen is unknown. One end of the junction does not line up with germline, which may come from a read error. The record originates from a study of CD8+CD57+ T cells in acquired aplastic anemia. For the study at large: Recorded DNA amounts for sorted CD4+ and CD8+ cells had an average of 3.2 ug. Findings and caveats of the study: Between patients and controls, over 25 CD8+ CDR3 sequences were found in common.

This CDR3 is 13 amino acids long. Germline V gene data show CDR1 as KGHDR and CDR2 as SFDVKD. Genomic DNA served as template for TCR beta VDJ and CDR3 profiling. TCRdb ran MiXCR on the reads and lists one entry per CDR3 protein. The sample includes over 150,000 distinct CDR3 sequences, roughly half of them seen just once. Sequenced sample: sorted CD4+, CD8+, or CD8+CD57+ T cells (not recorded which) from PBMCs. The V and J genes are TRBV24-1 and TRBJ1-2; D call uncertain. The TCR was taken from a human donor in good health, serving as a control. CDR3: CATSDLYTRRGYF. Written as DNA, the CDR3 is TGTGCCACCAGTGATTTATACACAAGAAGAGGGTACTTC.